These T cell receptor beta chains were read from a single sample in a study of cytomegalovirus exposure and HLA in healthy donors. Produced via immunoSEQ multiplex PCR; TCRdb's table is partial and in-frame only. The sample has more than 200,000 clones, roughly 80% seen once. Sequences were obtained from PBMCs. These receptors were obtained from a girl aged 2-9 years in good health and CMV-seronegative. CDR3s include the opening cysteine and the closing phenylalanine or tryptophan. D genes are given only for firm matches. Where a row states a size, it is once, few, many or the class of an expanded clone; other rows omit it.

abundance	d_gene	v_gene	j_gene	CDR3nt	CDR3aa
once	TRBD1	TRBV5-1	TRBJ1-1	TGCGCCAGCAGCTACGGACAGGGAGTAGCCACTGAAGCTTTCTTT	CASSYGQGVATEAFF
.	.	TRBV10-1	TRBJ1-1	TGCGCCAGCAGTACCGGACAGGAAGCTTTCTTT	CASSTGQEAFF
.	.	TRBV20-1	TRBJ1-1	TGCAGTGCTGCCGGGGACACTGAAGCTTTCTTT	CSAAGDTEAFF
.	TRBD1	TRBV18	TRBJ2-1	TGTGCCAGCTCACCGGGACAGGGGCTGTTCTTC	CASSPGQGLFF
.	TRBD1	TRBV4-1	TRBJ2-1	TGCGCCAGCAGCCGCATACAGGGGGGCCCCTACAATGAGCAGTTCTTC	CASSRIQGGPYNEQFF
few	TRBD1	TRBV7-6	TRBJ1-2	TGTGCCAGCAGCTTAGGTCTAGGGGGCGCCGGCTATGGCTACACCTTC	CASSLGLGGAGYGYTF
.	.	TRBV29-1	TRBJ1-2	TGCAGCGCACCCGTTAGGGGTGGCTACACCTTC	CSAPVRGGYTF
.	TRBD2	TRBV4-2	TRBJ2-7	TGTGCCAGCAGCCAAGATCTAGCGGCCTACGAGCAGTACTTC	CASSQDLAAYEQYF
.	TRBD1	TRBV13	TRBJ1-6	TGTGCCAGCAGCTCCATGGGACAGGGAAATTCACCCCTCCACTTT	CASSSMGQGNSPLHF
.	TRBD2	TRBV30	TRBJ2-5	TGTGCCTGGAGTTCGGGGGGGAGGGCCCCGCAGGAGACCCAGTACTTC	CAWSSGGRAPQETQYF
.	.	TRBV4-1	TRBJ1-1	TGCGCCAGCAGTCATCCCCCGGGGTTGGGTACTGAAGCTTTCTTT	CASSHPPGLGTEAFF
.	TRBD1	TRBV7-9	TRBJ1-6	TGTGCCAGCAGCAGAACTCAGGGGACAGCTAAAAATTCACCCCTCCACTTT	CASSRTQGTAKNSPLHF
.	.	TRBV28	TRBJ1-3	TGTGCCAGCAGCCGCGGATCCACTGGAAACACCATATATTTT	CASSRGSTGNTIYF
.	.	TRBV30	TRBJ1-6	TGTGCCTGGAGTCCCGGGATAAGGAATTCACCCCTCCACTTT	CAWSPGIRNSPLHF
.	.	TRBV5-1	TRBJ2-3	TGCGCCAGCAGCTTGGCCGACGGGCGGGGTACGCAGTATTTT	CASSLADGRGTQYF
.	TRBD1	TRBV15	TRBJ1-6	TGTGCCACCAAGAATCCCGGGACAGGGGACTATAATTCACCCCTCCACTTT	CATKNPGTGDYNSPLHF
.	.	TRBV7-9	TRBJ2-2	TGTGCCAGCAGCTTAGCCTACCAACCCGGTCACGGGGAGCTGTTTTTT	CASSLAYQPGHGELFF
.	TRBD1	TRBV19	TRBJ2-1	TGTGCCAGTAGGGGTCAGGGGGTCCATGAGCAGTTCTTC	CASRGQGVHEQFF
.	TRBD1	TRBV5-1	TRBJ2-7	TGCGCCAGCAGCGTTTCCGGGACAGGATACTACGAGCAGTACTTC	CASSVSGTGYYEQYF
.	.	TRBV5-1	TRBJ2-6	TGCGCCAGCAGCTTGGCGGGGCGACAGGCTGGGGCCAACGTCCTGACTTTC	CASSLAGRQAGANVLTF
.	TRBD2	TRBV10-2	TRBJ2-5	TGCGCCAGTAAGGGACTAGCGGGAGAACGAGAGACCCAGTACTTC	CASKGLAGERETQYF
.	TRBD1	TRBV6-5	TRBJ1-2	TGTGCCAGCTCCCAGGGGGTTTCTGGCTACACCTTC	CASSQGVSGYTF
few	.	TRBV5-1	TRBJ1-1	TGCGCCAGCAGCGGAGAAGACCCCGGGGGGCGTAACACTGAAGCTTTCTTT	CASSGEDPGGRNTEAFF
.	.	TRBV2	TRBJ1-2	TGTGCCAGCAGCCGTCTTGGGGCGGATGGCTACACCTTC	CASSRLGADGYTF
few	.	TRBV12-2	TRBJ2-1	TGTGCAAGTCGCTTAGTCTGGGCCATACAGTACAATGAGCAGTTCTTC	CASRLVWAIQYNEQFF
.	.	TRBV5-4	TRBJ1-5	TGTGCCAGCAGCCCCAAAGGGGAGCCCCAGCATTTT	CASSPKGEPQHF
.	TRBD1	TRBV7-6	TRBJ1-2	TGTGCCAGCAGCGCCGCCGCAGGGGGAATCTATGGCTACACCTTC	CASSAAAGGIYGYTF
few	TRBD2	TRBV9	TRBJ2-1	TGTGCCAGCAGCGTCGGCGGGGGGGCAAATGAGCAGTTCTTC	CASSVGGGANEQFF
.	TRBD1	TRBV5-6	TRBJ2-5	TGTGCCAGCAGCCGTACGACAGGGCGGGAGACCCAGTACTTC	CASSRTTGRETQYF
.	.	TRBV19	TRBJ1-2	TGTGCCAGTAGTATGTATGCGGACACAAAGACCTATGGCTACACCTTC	CASSMYADTKTYGYTF
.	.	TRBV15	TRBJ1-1	TGTGCCACCAGCAGAGATTTCGGGACAAACACTGAAGCTTTCTTT	CATSRDFGTNTEAFF
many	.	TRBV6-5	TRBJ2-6	TGTGCCAGCAGTTACAACAAAGACTCTGGGGCCAACGTCCTGACTTTC	CASSYNKDSGANVLTF
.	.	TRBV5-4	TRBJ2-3	TGTGCCAGCAGCAAATACGGTGGAGATACGCAGTATTTT	CASSKYGGDTQYF
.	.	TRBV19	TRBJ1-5	TGTGCCAGTAGTACAGGGTTCCCCGATCAGCCCCAGCATTTT	CASSTGFPDQPQHF
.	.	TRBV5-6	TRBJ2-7	TGTGCCAGCAGTTATCAGGGATCGTACCACGAGCAGTACTTC	CASSYQGSYHEQYF
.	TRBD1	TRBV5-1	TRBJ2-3	TGCGCCAGCAGCTTGGGGACAGGGGGCACAGATACGCAGTATTTT	CASSLGTGGTDTQYF
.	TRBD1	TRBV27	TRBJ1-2	TGTGCCAGCAGTTTTGGACAGGGGGCTGGTGGCTACACCTTC	CASSFGQGAGGYTF
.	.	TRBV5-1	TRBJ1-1	TGCGCCAGCAGCATCCTGAGCCAACGAGAGAACACTGAAGCTTTCTTT	CASSILSQRENTEAFF
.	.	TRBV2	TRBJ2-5	TGTGCCAGCAGTGGGTGGGAGCAAGAGACCCAGTACTTC	CASSGWEQETQYF
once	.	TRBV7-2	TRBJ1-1	TGTGCCAGCAGCTTAAAGAGGGTCGGGGATGAAGCTTTCTTT	CASSLKRVGDEAFF
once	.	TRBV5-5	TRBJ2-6	TGTGCCAGCACTTTGGGGCCAGAATCTGGGGCCAACGTCCTGACTTTC	CASTLGPESGANVLTF
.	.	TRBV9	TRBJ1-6	TGTGCCAGCAGCGTTAACCGAGGCGATTCACCCCTCCACTTT	CASSVNRGDSPLHF
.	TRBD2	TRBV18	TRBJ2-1	TGTGCCAGCTCACCTCCCTCGCCTAGCGGGAGGGACAATGAGCAGTTCTTC	CASSPPSPSGRDNEQFF
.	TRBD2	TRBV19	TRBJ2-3	TGTGCCAGTAGCCCCCTAGCGGGAGGGCCGAACACAGATACGCAGTATTTT	CASSPLAGGPNTDTQYF
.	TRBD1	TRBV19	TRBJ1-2	TGTGCCAGTAGTATAGGAAACAGGGGCGCTAACTATGGCTACACCTTC	CASSIGNRGANYGYTF
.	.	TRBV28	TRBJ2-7	TGTGCCAGCAGTTTATTCACCCAGGGCATGGGCGAGCAGTACTTC	CASSLFTQGMGEQYF